Listed below are T cell receptor beta chains from one sample, sequenced in a study of blood T cell repertoires in COVID-19. Profiled with immunoSEQ multiplex PCR; TCRdb holds only in-frame clones, not every one. Of 200,000 to 300,000 clones listed, about three quarters are singletons. Sample: peripheral blood. All receptors come from a woman of 80 years or more with acute or convalescent COVID-19. Both conserved end residues are part of each CDR3. Expanded clones are given a class, and other clones once, few, many or no size at all.

size,V,J,CDR3
few,TRBV7-9,TRBJ2-3,CASRPSGSLGDTQYF
.,TRBV7-9,TRBJ2-3,CASSLTATSTDTQYF
.,TRBV30,TRBJ1-5,CAWRLGRGNQPQHF
.,TRBV19,TRBJ1-5,CASSIQQGHQPQHF
few,TRBV2,TRBJ1-3,CASSPNSGNTIYF
.,TRBV3-1/TRBV3-2,TRBJ1-4,CASSQGQVHNEKLFF
many,TRBV6-6,TRBJ1-2,CASSPGQSHSHRYTF
.,TRBV4-1,TRBJ1-6,CASSPGQGNSPLHF
.,TRBV7-9,TRBJ2-2,CASRVTGGPGELFF
.,TRBV18,TRBJ2-3,CASSPNIAGGTDTQYF
few,TRBV6-1,TRBJ1-5,CASSEVGGLSGNQPQHF
.,TRBV7-8,TRBJ2-3,CASSLGGQSTDTQYF
.,TRBV5-4,TRBJ2-2,CASSFNTGELFF
.,TRBV6-2/TRBV6-3,TRBJ2-2,CASSYGGGAAGELFF
once,TRBV11-2,TRBJ1-2,CASSLGTGWYGYTF
.,TRBV3-1/TRBV3-2,TRBJ1-1,CASSQLSRTEAFF